A single sample is the source of the 32 T cell receptor beta chains below, sequenced in a study of T cells expressing NK-cell markers. TCRdb reanalyzed the 5' RACE reads, giving one entry per CDR3 protein sequence and no DNA. The ten top clones account for 3.5% to 4.5%, within a sample of about 550,000 distinct CDR3 sequences. Sequenced material: blood T cells: a sorted CD56 or NKG2C T cell subset, CD4+ or CD8+ T cells, or bulk PBMC T cells (not recorded which). The source is a man between 18 and 35 years old in good health.

V usage is TRBV11-3 and J usage is TRBJ2-2. CDR1 is SGHNT and CDR2 is YENEEA in the germline V gene. The CDR3 spans 14 residues. The CDR3 sequence: CASSLDPYSGELFF.

This chain links TRBV14 with TRBJ2-5; TCRdb outputs TRBD2, but without DNA this stays unchecked. The CDR3 consists of 17 residues. Germline assignment: CDR1 SGHDN and CDR2 FVKESK. CDR3: CASSQGLGREVGETQYF.

The V call is TRBV5-6, the J call TRBJ2-7. CDR1 is SGHDT, CDR2 YYEEEE, per germline. The CDR3 spans 13 residues. The CDR3 sequence is CASSLVSADEQYF.

This CDR3 reads CASSIDQRGQQFF. V is TRBV19 and J is TRBJ2-1; as DNA is missing, the TRBD1 call by TCRdb cannot be tested. Germline-derived CDR1 and CDR2 are LNHDA and SQIVND (reference sequence). This CDR3 comprises 13 residues.

The CDR3 spells CAWRGQGDSETQYF. The chain employs TRBV30 and TRBJ2-5; with no DNA, the TCRdb D assignment of TRBD2 cannot be verified. Germline lookup yields CDR1 GTSNPN and CDR2 SVGIG (reference sequence). The CDR3 totals 14 residues.

The chain is built from TRBV3-1 and TRBJ1-2; the D call of TRBD1 rests on TCRdb alone, since no DNA is present to check it. The CDR3 is 14 amino acids. Germline assignment: CDR1 LGHDT and CDR2 YNNKEL (reference sequence). This CDR3 reads CASSQTDRDYGYTF.

This chain joins TRBV5-1 and TRBJ2-1; TCRdb picks TRBD2, but there is no DNA to check that call. The CDR3 spans 15 residues. In germline, CDR1 is SGHRS, CDR2 YFSETQ. CDR3 protein: CASSSGSSGTNEQFF.

The chain joins TRBV25-1 to TRBJ2-1; the D call of TRBD2 rests on TCRdb alone, since no DNA is present to check it. Germline loops: CDR1 MGHDK, CDR2 SYGVNS. The CDR3 runs 17 residues. The CDR3 loop reads CASSEPSLASSYNEQFF.

CDR3 loop: CASSLRVHQPQHF. The chain uses TRBV5-8 and TRBJ1-5. This CDR3 has 13 amino acids. CDR1 SGHTS and CDR2 YDEGEE come from the germline V gene.

The chain is built from TRBV11-2 and TRBJ2-5; TCRdb's D call of TRBD1 is untestable without DNA. Germline CDR1 reads SGHAT; CDR2 reads FQNNGV. This CDR3 region has 15 residues. This chain's CDR3 is CASSLGGGKQETQYF.

This sequence joins TRBV10-3 and TRBJ2-5; without DNA, the TCRdb call of TRBD1 cannot be checked. CDR1 and CDR2 from the germline V gene are ENHRY and SYGVKD. The CDR3 spans 17 residues. CDR3: CATQRQGGSPAQETQYF.

The V and J genes are TRBV7-8 and TRBJ2-4. Germline lookup yields CDR1 SGHVS and CDR2 FQNEAQ. This CDR3 region has 15 residues. CDR3 residues: CASSSPSTQQNIQYF.

This chain joins TRBV29-1 and TRBJ2-7; TCRdb gives TRBD1 as the D gene, but with no DNA this cannot be confirmed. CDR3 length: 17 amino acids. The germline V gene encodes CDR1 SQVTM and CDR2 ANQGSEA. CDR3 region: CSAGRRSTGVSPYEQYF.

The chain links TRBV12-3 or TRBV12-4 to TRBJ2-2; the TCRdb call, TRBD2, lacks DNA for checking. The CDR3 is 17 residues long. The CDR3 reads CASSFEVLSDNTGELFF.

The chain combines TRBV7-8 with TRBJ2-6; absent DNA, TCRdb's TRBD2 call cannot be checked. The CDR3 runs to 18 residues. Germline CDR1 SGHVS, CDR2 FQNEAQ. This CDR3 is CASPSPRIAGFGANVLTF.

The chain's CDR3 is CATSDPSLGTSTDTQYF. The rearrangement links TRBV24-1 to TRBJ2-3. Germline V lookup: CDR1 KGHDR, CDR2 SFDVKD. This CDR3 spans 17 amino acids.

The chain is built from TRBV29-1 and TRBJ2-1; TCRdb returns TRBD2, unconfirmable since there is no DNA. This CDR3 has 17 amino acids. The germline gives CDR1 SQVTM, CDR2 ANQGSEA. CDR3 in amino acids: CSVEDRGSGRARNEQFF.

This chain uses TRBV12-3 or TRBV12-4 with TRBJ1-1. The CDR3 loop spans 13 amino acids. The CDR3 reads CASTTSRPTEAFF.

The chain employs TRBV11-2 and TRBJ2-3; TCRdb's D call, TRBD1, is unchecked because there is no DNA. CDR1 and CDR2 from the germline V gene are SGHAT and FQNNGV. The CDR3 has 16 amino acids. CDR3 loop: CASSLLTGMGTDTQYF.

CDR3 in amino acids: CASSLTNNQPQHF. J is TRBJ1-5 and V is TRBV7-2. In germline, CDR1 is SGHTA, CDR2 FQGNSA. There are 13 residues in the CDR3.

The chain uses TRBV7-2 and TRBJ2-2. Germline CDR1 is SGHTA and CDR2 is FQGNSA. The CDR3 has 16 amino acids. The CDR3 reads CASSSRGSGRPGELFF.

V gene TRBV29-1 combines with J gene TRBJ1-2. Germline values: CDR1 SQVTM, CDR2 ANQGSEA. The length of the CDR3 is 13 residues. The CDR3 here is CSVEVSDNYGYTF.

The chain is built from TRBV25-1 and TRBJ2-5; without DNA, the TCRdb call of TRBD1 cannot be checked. This CDR3 is 15 amino acids long. Germline lookup yields CDR1 MGHDK and CDR2 SYGVNS. The CDR3 sequence is CASSATGGESETQYF.

This chain connects TRBV20-1 to TRBJ2-3; lacking DNA, the TRBD2 call made by TCRdb goes unchecked. This CDR3 is built from 14 residues. Germline V lookup: CDR1 DFQATT, CDR2 SNEGSKA (reference sequence). CDR3 loop: CSARERLAGVTQYF.

The chain carries TRBV7-2 and TRBJ2-5. The CDR3 contains 14 residues. Germline V gene lookup returns CDR1 SGHTA and CDR2 FQGNSA. The CDR3 spells CASSLAHLTETQYF.

The CDR3 reads CASRFGQGQETQYF. The chain is built from TRBV6-1 and TRBJ2-5; TCRdb returns TRBD1, unconfirmable since there is no DNA. The CDR3 length is 14 residues. Germline V gene data show CDR1 as MNHNS and CDR2 as SASEGT.

The rearrangement joins TRBV11-2 to TRBJ2-1; TCRdb names TRBD2, which stays unverified in the absence of DNA. The CDR3 extends over 15 amino acids. Germline V gene sequence: CDR1 SGHAT, CDR2 FQNNGV. CDR3 residues: CASSLGAGGRFEQFF.

CDR3 protein: CAIHYGRAEAFF. The chain employs TRBV28 and TRBJ1-1. The CDR3 runs to 12 residues. Per the germline V gene, CDR1 is MDHEN and CDR2 is SYDVKM. The whole variable domain, remainder taken from reference TRBV28 and TRBJ1-1, is DVKVTQSSRYLVKRTGEKVFLECVQDMDHENMFWYRQDPGLGLRLIYFSYDVKMKEKGDIPEGYSVSREKKERFSLILESASTNQTSMYLCAIHYGRAEAFFGQGTRLTVV.

The genes are TRBV28 and TRBJ2-7; TCRdb returns TRBD2, unconfirmable since there is no DNA. This CDR3 spans 16 amino acids. Per germline, CDR1 MDHEN and CDR2 SYDVKM. Here the CDR3 reads CASSYRLAMSSYEQYF.

The chain joins TRBV29-1 to TRBJ2-3; TCRdb's D call of TRBD1 is untestable without DNA. CDR1 and CDR2 from the germline V gene are SQVTM and ANQGSEA. The CDR3 covers 13 residues. CDR3 sequence: CSAGGQGGSTQYF.

The gene calls are TRBV6-5 and TRBJ1-2; absent DNA, TCRdb's TRBD1 call cannot be checked. The germline V gene has CDR1 MNHEY and CDR2 SVGAGI. The CDR3 runs 16 residues. The CDR3 region is CASSYSVGAANYGYTF.

The chain employs TRBV14 and TRBJ2-7. Germline CDR1 SGHDN, CDR2 FVKESK. CDR3 length equals 12 residues. CDR3 protein: CASSRSIHEQYF.